The source of this T cell receptor (beta chain) is a study of T-cell reconstitution after alpha-beta-depleted transplantation in children. Unique molecular identifiers were incorporated during preparation of the TCRbeta library. TCRdb redid the calling of the PCR reads with MiXCR, one entry per CDR3 protein. Altogether about 870,000 distinct CDR3 sequences are present, less than 20% being singletons, with the ten largest covering approximately 5%. The V end was cut by 5 bases, the J end by 4 bases, with 15 bases between. The CDR3 loop spans 15 amino acids. Looked up from germline, CDR1 is MNHEY and CDR2 is SMNVEV (reference sequence). As for this clonotype: Its antigen is currently unknown.

General study points: Day-60 TCRbeta diversity that was high in some patients was derived from surviving recipient T cells and thymic progenitors. Alpha-beta T cells about two months after transplant reportedly derived from several hundred expanded graft clones. One year post-transplant, T-cell counts and diversity were largely derived from T cells produced anew.

This clonotype originated in a male patient younger than 18 who had a stem cell transplant for acute lymphoblastic leukemia, so the T cells may come from the graft donor. The chain joins TRBV27 to TRBJ1-3; D might be TRBD1 (5 bases). Source: PBMCs, mostly from graft donor cells, taken 360 days after TCRalphabeta/CD19-depleted stem cell transplant. The CDR3 DNA reads as TGTGCCAGCAGTCCCGGTCTAACAGGAGGAAACACCATATATTTT. Amino acid sequence: CASSPGLTGGNTIYF.